Sequencing of this T cell receptor beta chain was carried out in a study of tumor and adjacent non-tumor tissue in lung cancer. Study context: Samples averaged approximately 3.9 million productive TCRbeta reads each.

The library came from three nested PCR rounds adapted from ARM-PCR protocols. One entry per CDR3 protein, called by TCRdb with MiXCR from the multiplex PCR reads. Of 90,000 to 100,000 distinct CDR3 sequences in the sample, less than 85% were seen once. RNA was extracted from bulk tissue without any cell sorting. This non-tumor lung sample came from over 3 cm beyond the tumor edge. Whole-study findings and limits: Significantly higher TCR diversity was found in tumor than normal lung.

This clonotype showed up many times. Its antigen is unidentified. The CDR3 sequence is 13 residues long. Per germline, CDR1 LGHNA and CDR2 YNFKEQ. V was clipped by 10 bases and J by 5 bases; unmatched bases: 2. The rearrangement joins TRBV4-2 to TRBJ2-1, with 13 bases fitting TRBD2. The sample taken for sequencing was distant non-tumor lung tissue. This sequence was found in a man aged 55 to 70 with small cell lung cancer. The chain's CDR3 is CATGTSGNNEQFF. The CDR3 DNA is TGTGCCACCGGGACTAGCGGGAACAATGAGCAGTTCTTC.